This T cell receptor (beta chain) was identified during a study of blood T cell repertoires in COVID-19. Study-wide context: The samples span acute and convalescent COVID-19 from the United States, Italy and Spain. Nucleic acid was either cDNA or gDNA, and it came from T cells, B-cell-depleted T cells, or PBMCs.

Residents of 24 US areas, aged roughly 18 to 95 years, made up the participants. The data were produced by immunoSEQ multiplex PCR, yet TCRdb's version contains in-frame clones alone and is incomplete. The sample holds 200,000 to 300,000 clones, approximately 86% seen once. The junction had 1 base not matched to a gene; V was cut back by 0 bases and J by 2 bases. The germline CDR1 and CDR2 sequences are SGHNT and YYREEE (reference sequence). The CDR3 length is 15 residues. This clonotype was obtained from a woman aged 35 to 49 with acute COVID-19. Sequencing was done on a sample of PBMCs or T cells enriched from blood (not recorded which). The chain links TRBV5-4 to TRBJ2-5; 10 bases are shared with TRBD2. CDR3: CASSLGTSGQETQYF. The CDR3 DNA follows: TGTGCCAGCAGCTTGGGGACTAGCGGACAAGAGACCCAGTACTTC.